What follows are 19 T cell receptor beta chains derived from one specimen sequenced in a study of T cells in localized non-small cell lung cancer. Sequenced by immunoSEQ multiplex PCR; TCRdb stores in-frame clones only, minus some. The data contain some 130,000 clones, roughly 90% of them singletons. The sequenced sample was peripheral blood, obtained before any cancer treatment. Receptor source: a female donor of 60 years or more with stage I lung adenocarcinoma.

The CDR3 here is CASSQHGVQETQYF. The CDR3 nucleotides are TGTGCCAGCAGTCAGCACGGAGTTCAAGAGACCCAGTACTTC. This sequence joins TRBV2 and TRBJ2-5; D not resolved. The CDR3 has 14 amino acids. CDR1 SNHLY and CDR2 FYNNEI come from the germline V gene. Trimming pared 5 bases from V and 2 bases from J, leaving 12 bases between.

J is TRBJ2-1 and V is TRBV10-3, with 8 nucleotides matching TRBD2. Per germline, CDR1 ENHRY and CDR2 SYGVKD. Unmatched junction bases numbered 9, after V lost 10 bases and J lost 13 bases. The CDR3 covers 11 residues. The CDR3 sequence: CATTSDLEQFF. DNA of the CDR3: TGTGCCACGACTAGCGATCTGGAACAGTTCTTC.

This clone was counted between two and nine times. CDR3 in amino acids: CSVGFGQGDNYGYTF. CDR3 bases: TGCAGCGTTGGCTTTGGGCAGGGAGATAACTATGGCTACACCTTC. J is TRBJ1-2 and V is TRBV29-1, with a possible D match to TRBD1 (5 bases). V was pared by 4 bases and J by 1 base, with 16 bases between. Germline V gene data show CDR1 as SQVTM and CDR2 as ANQGSEA. CDR3 length: 15 residues.

The rearrangement links TRBV15 to TRBJ1-2, with D maybe TRBD1 (5 bases). The V and J ends lost 5 bases and 3 bases respectively, with 10 bases between them. The CDR3 sequence is 13 residues long. Germline lookup yields CDR1 LNHNV and CDR2 YYDKDF (reference sequence). CDR3 sequence reads: CATSSGGDYGYTF. In DNA form, the CDR3 reads TGTGCCACCAGCTCCGGAGGGGACTATGGCTACACCTTC. Looking up the rest from reference TRBV15 and TRBJ1-2 gives the full variable domain: DAMVIQNPRYQVTQFGKPVTLSCSQTLNHNVMYWYQQKSSQAPKLLFHYYDKDFNNEADTPDNFQSRRPNTSFCFLDIRSPGLGDTAMYLCATSSGGDYGYTFGSGTRLTVV.

The V call is TRBV7-9, the J call TRBJ2-5; 10 bases align to TRBD2. The CDR3 is made up of 15 amino acids. J lost 3 bases, V lost 5 bases, and 6 bases had no gene match. The germline V gene has CDR1 SEHNR and CDR2 FQNEAQ (reference sequence). Here the CDR3 reads CASSPGTSAEETQYF. CDR3 bases: TGTGCCAGCAGCCCTGGGACTAGCGCAGAAGAGACCCAGTACTTC.

The table lists this clone with a count of one. The rearrangement links TRBV29-1 to TRBJ2-1; 9 positions agree with TRBD2. The CDR3 extends over 15 amino acids. Trimming at V came to 3 bases and at J to 1 base, leaving 4 bases not matched to a gene. Germline CDR1 is SQVTM and CDR2 is ANQGSEA. The CDR3 reads CSVDTAGGSYNEQFF. The CDR3, as DNA: TGCAGCGTTGATACGGCGGGAGGGTCCTACAATGAGCAGTTCTTC.

This clone occurred once. The chain combines TRBV10-3 with TRBJ2-2; no reliable D call. Germline V CDR1 and CDR2: ENHRY, SYGVKD. CDR3 length: 11 amino acids. V was pared by 4 bases and J by 15 bases, with 12 bases between. CDR3 protein: CAISGPVGLFF. DNA for the CDR3: TGTGCCATCAGTGGCCCGGTAGGGTTGTTTTTT.

CDR3 in amino acids: CASSFDRGNTEAFF. The DNA for the CDR3 is TGTGCCAGCAGCTTTGACAGGGGGAACACTGAAGCTTTCTTT. The chain combines TRBV11-1 with TRBJ1-1; 8 nucleotides line up with TRBD1. Germline V gene lookup returns CDR1 SGHAT and CDR2 FQDESV (reference sequence). This CDR3 region has 14 residues. Trimming cost V 3 bases and J 1 base; bases outside gene matches: 1.

J is TRBJ2-7 and V is TRBV7-9; D possibly corresponds to TRBD2 (5 bases). Trimming cost V 0 bases and J 3 bases, with 9 bases left between them. The germline CDR1 and CDR2 sequences are SEHNR and FQNEAQ (reference sequence). The CDR3 extends over 14 amino acids. As DNA, the CDR3 is TGTGCCAGCAGCTTAGCCGCGACTAACTACGAGCAGTACTTC. This translates into CASSLAATNYEQYF.

V is TRBV6-1 and J is TRBJ2-5; D gene unclear. Germline assignment: CDR1 MNHNS and CDR2 SASEGT. Trimming took off 2 bases at V and 9 bases at J, with 7 bases between the two ends. The CDR3 contains 11 residues. The CDR3 DNA follows: TGTGCCAGCAGTGAAAGCCGAGCCCAGTACTTC. As protein: CASSESRAQYF.

The V gene is TRBV7-9, the J gene TRBJ2-1; D call uncertain. Per germline, CDR1 SEHNR and CDR2 FQNEAQ (reference sequence). With 8 bases removed from V and 9 bases from J, the gap between germline ends came to 8 bases. This CDR3 spans 10 amino acids. The CDR3 coding sequence is TGTGCCAGCTCACGAGTTGAGCAGTTCTTC. This translates into CASSRVEQFF.

CDR3: CSVEGGDRADGYTF. CDR3 bases: TGCAGCGTTGAAGGGGGGGACAGGGCCGATGGCTACACCTTC. V is TRBV29-1 and J is TRBJ1-2; 9 positions agree with TRBD1. The CDR3 has 14 residues. Germline trimming cut 1 base from V and 6 bases from J; bases unmatched to any gene: 6. CDR1 and CDR2 from the germline V gene are SQVTM and ANQGSEA.

The gene calls are TRBV2 and TRBJ2-6; perhaps TRBD2 as D (5 bases). The CDR3 is 15 amino acids. Per germline, CDR1 SNHLY and CDR2 FYNNEI. With 4 bases removed from V and 2 bases from J, the gap between germline ends came to 9 bases. CDR3 amino acids: CASSVEGAGANVLTF. The CDR3 DNA reads TGTGCCAGCAGTGTCGAGGGAGCTGGGGCCAACGTCCTGACTTTC.

The rearrangement uses TRBV28 and TRBJ2-1, with 7 bases identical to TRBD2. Germline V gene lookup returns CDR1 MDHEN and CDR2 SYDVKM. The CDR3 is 18 residues long. Trimming at V came to 7 bases and at J to 4 bases, leaving 19 bases not matched to a gene. In DNA form, the CDR3 reads TGTGCCAGCACTCCATACCTGGGGCTAGCGGTCCCTTACAATGAGCAGTTCTTC. It codes for CASTPYLGLAVPYNEQFF.

CDR3 residues: CASSPDMFSYEQYF. In nucleotides, the CDR3 is TGTGCCAGCAGCCCCGACATGTTCTCCTACGAGCAGTACTTC. This chain uses TRBV5-6 with TRBJ2-7; D call uncertain. V shed 4 bases and J shed 0 bases, with 11 bases lying between them. This CDR3 comprises 14 residues. CDR1 and CDR2 from the germline V gene are SGHDT and YYEEEE.

This clone was seen a few times. This sequence joins TRBV9 and TRBJ1-1, with 9 bases aligning to TRBD1. The junction had 3 bases not matched to a gene; V was cut back by 3 bases and J by 3 bases. The germline CDR1 and CDR2 sequences are SGDLS and YYNGEE. This CDR3 is 14 amino acids long. The CDR3 is CASSGTGEDTEAFF. The CDR3 nucleotides read TGTGCCAGCAGCGGGACAGGGGAGGACACTGAAGCTTTCTTT.

The chain combines TRBV29-1 with TRBJ2-7; 11 bases line up with TRBD1. Trimming took 7 bases from V and 2 from J; bases not matched to a gene: 13. Germline V gene lookup returns CDR1 SQVTM and CDR2 ANQGSEA. The CDR3 spans 16 residues. The CDR3 protein is CSAWGRRTGGTYEQYF. CDR3 in DNA: TGCAGCGCCTGGGGCCGGAGGACAGGGGGCACCTACGAGCAGTACTTC.

The V and J genes are TRBV10-3 and TRBJ1-3; 7 bases align to TRBD1. Germline V CDR1 and CDR2: ENHRY, SYGVKD. The CDR3 has 19 residues. The ends lost 3 bases at V and 0 bases at J; junction bases unmatched: 14. The CDR3 here is CAISDGIGGTEDSGNTIYF. Written as DNA, the CDR3 is TGTGCCATCAGTGATGGCATTGGGGGGACAGAGGACTCTGGAAACACCATATATTTT.

The rearrangement uses TRBV7-2 and TRBJ1-1; D ambiguous. The CDR3 has 15 amino acids. V lost 7 bases to trimming and J lost 0 bases, with 15 bases between them. From germline, CDR1 is SGHTA and CDR2 FQGNSA. In nucleotides, the CDR3 is TGTGCCAGCAACCTAAGAAGCCTAATGAACACTGAAGCTTTCTTT. Translating gives CASNLRSLMNTEAFF.